Described below is a single TCR beta chain sequence and its context. This CDR3 has 12 residues. Germline values: CDR1 SEHNR, CDR2 FQNEAQ (reference sequence). V gave up 5 bases and J gave up 6 bases, with 11 bases separating them. Per the original data handling: Estimation of nucleated cell counts was performed using reference gene primer amplification. The data were produced by immunoSEQ multiplex PCR, yet TCRdb's version contains in-frame clones alone and is incomplete. Clonal size and the V and J genes are those of that table, whereas D and trimming came from the DNA. The sample yields 30,000 to 50,000 clones, 90% to 95% seen once. The data stem from a study of blood T cell repertoires in COVID-19. Study at large: PBMCs, B-cell-depleted T cells, or T cells were the source of the cDNA or gDNA that made up the material.

This rearrangement joins TRBV7-9 to TRBJ2-7; weak D call: TRBD1 (6 bases). The clonotype comes from a human donor with active COVID-19. The donor label of this sample is uncertain. Specimen: peripheral blood. In DNA, the CDR3 is TGTGCCAGCAGCGTGACAGGTGGCGAGCAGTACTTC. Translation: CASSVTGGEQYF. The variable domain in full, with the rest retrieved from reference TRBV7-9 and TRBJ2-7, is DTGVSQNPRHKITKRGQNVTFRCDPISEHNRLYWYRQTLGQGPEFLTYFQNEAQLEKSRLLSDRFSAERPKGSFSTLEIQRTEQGDSAMYLCASSVTGGEQYFGPGTRLTVT.